This TCR beta chain appears in the sequencing data of a study of blood T cell repertoires in COVID-19. Study overall: The samples span acute and convalescent COVID-19 from the United States, Italy and Spain. Sources were T cells, B-cell-depleted T cells, or PBMCs; the material itself was cDNA or gDNA.

Germline CDR1 and CDR2: MNHEY and SVGAGI. The ends were cut back, 7 bases at V and 0 bases at J, with 9 bases in the middle. This CDR3 has 14 residues. Study processing details: Amplifying reference gene primers gave estimates of nucleated cell counts. TCRdb keeps only in-frame clones here, not all; method: immunoSEQ multiplex PCR. D and trimming come from the DNA, and the V and J calls and clone size come from that table. The sample consists of about 62,000 clones, 86% of them appearing once. The clonotype comes from a woman over 75 with acute or convalescent COVID-19. Material for sequencing was peripheral blood. This rearrangement joins TRBV6-5 to TRBJ1-4; D gene uncertain. The CDR3: CASTRVATNEKLFF. CDR3 DNA: TGTGCCAGCACCCGGGTTGCAACTAATGAAAAACTGTTTTTT.